These T cell receptor beta chains were read from a single sample in a study of long-term antiretroviral therapy in people with HIV. TCRdb's table, derived via immunoSEQ multiplex PCR, lists solely in-frame clones and lacks some. The sample consists of about 17,000 clones, 70% to 90% of them appearing once. The source material was unsorted PBMCs, sampled 0.3 years before starting antiretroviral therapy. The receptors come from a man between 50 and 59 years old with HIV. Each CDR3 is given with its conserved first and last residue. A D gene is named only where the DNA matches it firmly. Not every row has a clone size; where given, it reads once, few, many or a size class.

TRBD1	TRBV5-4	TRBJ1-2	few	TGTGCCAGCAGCATTGGACAGGGCTATGGCTACACCTTC	CASSIGQGYGYTF
.	TRBV7-6	TRBJ1-3	few	TGTGCCAGCAGTCCCTCCGGGTCTCGCCAACCTGGAAACACCATATATTTT	CASSPSGSRQPGNTIYF
.	TRBV6-5	TRBJ2-5	.	TGTGCCAGCAGTTACTCGAAGTACCAAGAGACCCAGTACTTC	CASSYSKYQETQYF
.	TRBV11-2	TRBJ2-7	.	TGTGCCAGCAGCTTAGGACGGAGGGACGAGCAGTACTTC	CASSLGRRDEQYF
TRBD2	TRBV28	TRBJ2-5	.	TGTGCCAGCAGTTCCTCCTCCCCGGGGGGGACCCAAGAGACCCAGTACTTC	CASSSSSPGGTQETQYF
.	TRBV6-6	TRBJ2-1	.	TGTGCCAGCAGTTACGGGGGCAGGGGTGGTGAGGTTGAGCAGTTCTTC	CASSYGGRGGEVEQFF
.	TRBV11-1	TRBJ2-3	few	TGTGCCAGCAGCCATGGGGCAGATACGCAGTATTTT	CASSHGADTQYF
.	TRBV14	TRBJ1-5	.	TGTGCCAGCAGCCGGGGTGAACATCAGCCCCAGCATTTT	CASSRGEHQPQHF
TRBD1	TRBV28	TRBJ1-5	.	TGTGCCAGCAGTTCCACCCGGACAGGGGGTTTCAATCAGCCCCAGCATTTT	CASSSTRTGGFNQPQHF
.	TRBV28	TRBJ1-4	.	TGTGCCAGCAGAAACACGGGACTCACGATGGGGGCTAATGAAAAACTGTTTTTT	CASRNTGLTMGANEKLFF
.	TRBV7-6	TRBJ1-2	few	TGTGCCAGCAGCTTAGAACAGGGCTGGTATGGCTACACCTTC	CASSLEQGWYGYTF
.	TRBV5-1	TRBJ2-3	.	TGCGCCAGCAGCTGGAGACTGCTGGGAGATACGCAGTATTTT	CASSWRLLGDTQYF
.	TRBV7-2	TRBJ2-2	.	TGTGCCAGCAGCTTCAGGCTTACCGGGGAGCTGTTTTTT	CASSFRLTGELFF
.	TRBV7-2	TRBJ2-7	.	TGTGCCAGCAGCTTAGACCAAAGTATGACCTACGAGCAGTACTTC	CASSLDQSMTYEQYF
.	TRBV28	TRBJ1-5	.	TGTGCCAGCAGCACCCCCCCGGTTTATAGCAATCAGCCCCAGCATTTT	CASSTPPVYSNQPQHF
TRBD2	TRBV4-1	TRBJ2-3	once	TGCGCCAGCAGCCAAGTTCCGACTAGCGGGGTTAGCACAGATACGCAGTATTTT	CASSQVPTSGVSTDTQYF
.	TRBV5-1	TRBJ2-3	large	TGCGCCAGCAGCTGGGGGGACAGTTATACAGATACGCAGTATTTT	CASSWGDSYTDTQYF
.	TRBV7-9	TRBJ2-7	.	TGTGCCAGCAGCTCCGGACAGATCTACGAGCAGTACTTC	CASSSGQIYEQYF
.	TRBV20-1	TRBJ2-7	.	TGCAGTGCTAGCGCCTCCTACGAGCAGTACTTC	CSASASYEQYF
TRBD1	TRBV6-5	TRBJ2-7	.	TGTGCCAGCACCCAGGAAGGGGGCAACTACGAGCAGTACTTC	CASTQEGGNYEQYF
.	TRBV6-4	TRBJ2-2	.	TGTGCCAGCAGTGAGGACACTGCGAACACCGGGGAGCTGTTTTTT	CASSEDTANTGELFF
TRBD1	TRBV4-3	TRBJ2-3	.	TGCGCCAGCAGCCAAGCCCCGGACAGGGCAATGCTGACAGATACGCAGTATTTT	CASSQAPDRAMLTDTQYF
TRBD1	TRBV28	TRBJ1-1	.	TGTGCCAGCAAACAGGGGGCGGTGGGGACTGAAGCTTTCTTT	CASKQGAVGTEAFF
TRBD1	TRBV9	TRBJ2-7	.	TGTGCCAGCAGCGTAGGGGACAGGGCAGCCTACGAGCAGTACTTC	CASSVGDRAAYEQYF
.	TRBV2	TRBJ1-2	few	TGTGCCAGCAGCGGCAGGCCCTACTATGGCTACACCTTC	CASSGRPYYGYTF
.	TRBV5-5	TRBJ2-7	.	TGTGCCAGCAGCCTACCGGGACCGTCCTACGAGCAGTACTTC	CASSLPGPSYEQYF
.	TRBV29-1	TRBJ1-2	.	TGCAGCGTTCTCTTTGAAAGGGCACCCCGGGGCTACACCTTC	CSVLFERAPRGYTF
.	TRBV28	TRBJ2-7	.	TGTGCCAGCAGTTCCCCATTCGGGTACGAGCAGTACTTC	CASSSPFGYEQYF
.	TRBV30	TRBJ1-4	.	TGTGCCTGGAGTCTTTTCTCCGGGACCATGGGGGAAAAACTGTTTTTT	CAWSLFSGTMGEKLFF
.	TRBV12-5	TRBJ1-2	few	TGTGCTAGTGGTTTGTACTATGGCTACACCTTC	CASGLYYGYTF
.	TRBV5-6	TRBJ1-2	few	TGTGCCAGCAGCTTGGAGCCAGGGGTCAACTATGGCTACACCTTC	CASSLEPGVNYGYTF
.	TRBV6-4	TRBJ2-1	.	TGTGCCAGCAGTGACGGCACAGGGAACTACAATGAGCAGTTCTTC	CASSDGTGNYNEQFF
.	TRBV7-6	TRBJ2-1	.	TGTGCCAGCAGCCCAATTTCTTATGTTCAGGGCAGAAACAATGAGCAGTTCTTC	CASSPISYVQGRNNEQFF
TRBD2	TRBV7-6	TRBJ2-7	few	TGTGCCAGCAGCCGAGGGGGCGGGAGGGCCTACGAGCAGTACTTC	CASSRGGGRAYEQYF
.	TRBV19	TRBJ2-5	.	TGTGCCAGTAGTAATCGAGGGGGACCTCAAGAGACCCAGTACTTC	CASSNRGGPQETQYF
.	TRBV6-4	TRBJ1-1	.	TGTGCCAGCAGCCCCGGGACGGCGAACACTGAAGCTTTCTTT	CASSPGTANTEAFF
TRBD1	TRBV11-2	TRBJ2-2	.	TGTGCCAGCAGCTTAAACAGGGGAAAGCTGTTTTTT	CASSLNRGKLFF
TRBD1	TRBV4-1	TRBJ2-7	.	TGCGCCAGCAGCCAAGGCCCGACAGGGAGCTCCTACGAGCAGTACTTC	CASSQGPTGSSYEQYF
.	TRBV7-3	TRBJ2-2	.	TGTGCCAGCAGCTTAAATGGGGGCGTCACCGGGGAGCTGTTTTTT	CASSLNGGVTGELFF
TRBD1	TRBV19	TRBJ1-1	.	TGTGCCAGTATTGACGTTCCGGGACAGGGAAAGACTGAAGCTTTCTTT	CASIDVPGQGKTEAFF
.	TRBV15	TRBJ2-1	.	TGTGCCACCAGCAGAGATCACCAGGGTGAGCAGTTCTTC	CATSRDHQGEQFF
TRBD2	TRBV6-6	TRBJ2-3	.	TGTGCCAGCAGTTATTCGGGGGGGGGAGATACGCAGTATTTT	CASSYSGGGDTQYF
TRBD2	TRBV19	TRBJ2-5	.	TGTGCCAGTAGAGTTAGCGGGAGGGCTCTGGGGCTGGCCCAGTACTTC	CASRVSGRALGLAQYF
TRBD1	TRBV4-3	TRBJ2-1	.	TGCGCCAGCAGCCCGGGACAGGAAAACAATGAGCAGTTCTTC	CASSPGQENNEQFF